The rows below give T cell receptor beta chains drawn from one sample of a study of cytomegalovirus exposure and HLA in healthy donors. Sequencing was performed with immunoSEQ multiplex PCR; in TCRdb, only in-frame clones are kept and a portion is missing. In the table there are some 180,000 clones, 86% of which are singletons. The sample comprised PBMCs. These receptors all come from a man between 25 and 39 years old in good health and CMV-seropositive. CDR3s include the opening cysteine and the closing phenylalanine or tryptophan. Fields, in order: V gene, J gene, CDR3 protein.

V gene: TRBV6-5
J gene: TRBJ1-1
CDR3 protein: CASSSQGRTEAFF

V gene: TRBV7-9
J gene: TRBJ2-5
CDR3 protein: CASSLNNRETQYF

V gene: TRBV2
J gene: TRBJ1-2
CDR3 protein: CASSEGGYGYTF

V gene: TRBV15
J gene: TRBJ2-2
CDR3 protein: CATSRGHYTGELFF

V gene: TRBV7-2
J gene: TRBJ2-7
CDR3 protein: CASRPTSGAYEQYF

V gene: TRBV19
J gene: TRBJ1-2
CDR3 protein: CASSITGTYGYTF

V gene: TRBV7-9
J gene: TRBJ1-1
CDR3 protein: CASSLGPGQWNTEAFF

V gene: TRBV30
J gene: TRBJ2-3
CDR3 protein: CAWSVHPWDTQYF

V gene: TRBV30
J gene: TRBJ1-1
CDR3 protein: CAWIRGTEAFF

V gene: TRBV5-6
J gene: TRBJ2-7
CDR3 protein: CASSWRARTTSYEQYF